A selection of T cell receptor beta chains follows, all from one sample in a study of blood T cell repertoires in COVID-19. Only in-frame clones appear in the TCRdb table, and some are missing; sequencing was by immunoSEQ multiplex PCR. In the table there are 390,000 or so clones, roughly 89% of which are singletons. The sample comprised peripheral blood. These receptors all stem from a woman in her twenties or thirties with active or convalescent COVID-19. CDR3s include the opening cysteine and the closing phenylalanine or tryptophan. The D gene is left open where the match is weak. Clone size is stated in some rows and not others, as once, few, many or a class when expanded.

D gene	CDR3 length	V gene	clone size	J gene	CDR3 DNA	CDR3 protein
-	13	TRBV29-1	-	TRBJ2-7	TGCAGCGTTGTCCGACTAGGCGGCTACGAGCAGTACTTC	CSVVRLGGYEQYF
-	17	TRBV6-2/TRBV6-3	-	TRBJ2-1	TGTGCCAGCAGTTACTCGATTACAGGGAGTGGGGACAATGAGCAGTTCTTC	CASSYSITGSGDNEQFF
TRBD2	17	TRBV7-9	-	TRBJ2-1	TGTGCCAGCAGCTTAGGACTAGCGGGAGAAACCTACAATGAGCAGTTCTTC	CASSLGLAGETYNEQFF
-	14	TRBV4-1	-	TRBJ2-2	TGCGCCAGCAATAGCGGAGGGCCCACCGGGGAGCTGTTTTTT	CASNSGGPTGELFF
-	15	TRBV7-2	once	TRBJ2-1	TGTGCCAGCAGCTTCTGGGGGACTCGGGACAATGAGCAGTTCTTC	CASSFWGTRDNEQFF
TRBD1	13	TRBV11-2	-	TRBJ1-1	TGTGCCAGCAGCCTTACAGGGGGCACTGAAGCTTTCTTT	CASSLTGGTEAFF
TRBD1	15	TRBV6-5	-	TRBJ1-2	TGTGCCAGCACCGAAACAGGGGGGGTTGACTATGGCTACACCTTC	CASTETGGVDYGYTF
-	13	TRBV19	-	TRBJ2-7	TGTGCCAGTAGTATTTCGTTAGCGCTCGAGCAGTACTTC	CASSISLALEQYF
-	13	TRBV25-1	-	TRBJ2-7	TGTGCCAGCAGTGTAGGAGGGTTAGACGAGCAGTACTTC	CASSVGGLDEQYF
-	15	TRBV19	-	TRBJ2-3	TGTGCCAGTAGTTTAACCCAGACGGGAGCAGATACGCAGTATTTT	CASSLTQTGADTQYF
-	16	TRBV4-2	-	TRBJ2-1	TGTGCCAGCAGCCAAGATTTTCAGGGAACTTACAATGAGCAGTTCTTC	CASSQDFQGTYNEQFF
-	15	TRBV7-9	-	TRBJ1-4	TGTGCCAGCAGCTTAGTTGGGCAGGGTAATGAAAAACTGTTTTTT	CASSLVGQGNEKLFF
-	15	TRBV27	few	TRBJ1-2	TGTGCCAGCTCATCCTCCACAGGGATCGACTATGGCTACACCTTC	CASSSSTGIDYGYTF
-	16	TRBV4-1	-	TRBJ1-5	TGCGCCAGCAGCCAAGAGACCCCAGGCGGCAATCAGCCCCAGCATTTT	CASSQETPGGNQPQHF
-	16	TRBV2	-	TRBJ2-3	TGTGCCAGCAGTGAATTTGGCAGGGGAAGAGAAGATACGCAGTATTTT	CASSEFGRGREDTQYF
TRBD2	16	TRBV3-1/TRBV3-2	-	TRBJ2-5	TGTGCCAGCAGCCTCCAAGCACTAGCGGGGGAAGAGACCCAGTACTTC	CASSLQALAGEETQYF
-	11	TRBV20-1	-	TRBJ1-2	TGCAGTGCGACCGGGGTTTATGGCTACACCTTC	CSATGVYGYTF
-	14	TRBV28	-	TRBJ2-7	TGTGCCAGCAGGTCCACAGGTACCGGCTACGAGCAGTACTTC	CASRSTGTGYEQYF
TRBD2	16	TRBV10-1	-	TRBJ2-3	TGCGCCAGCAGTGAGCGGTGGCGGGGGGGCGCAGATACGCAGTATTTT	CASSERWRGGADTQYF
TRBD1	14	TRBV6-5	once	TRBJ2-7	TGTGCCAGCAGTTCGGGACAGAGGGGCTACGAGCAGTACTTC	CASSSGQRGYEQYF
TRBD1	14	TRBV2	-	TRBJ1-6	TGTGCCAGCAGTTCGACAGGGCCAAATTCACCCCTCCACTTT	CASSSTGPNSPLHF
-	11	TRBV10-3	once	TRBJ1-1	TGTGCCATCAGTGACCCGTCAGGAGCTTTCTTT	CAISDPSGAFF
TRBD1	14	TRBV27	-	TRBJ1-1	TGTGCCAGCAGGAGCGGACAGGGTGGCACTGAAGCTTTCTTT	CASRSGQGGTEAFF
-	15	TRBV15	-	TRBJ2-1	TGTGCCACCAGCAGAGGGGACCGGGGGTATGAGGGGCAGTTCTTC	CATSRGDRGYEGQFF
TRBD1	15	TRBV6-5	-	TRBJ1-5	TGTGCCAGTACTAGCCCGGAGGGGGCCAATCAGCCCCAGCATTTT	CASTSPEGANQPQHF
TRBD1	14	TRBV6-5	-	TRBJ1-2	TGTGCCAGCAGTTATATCGGGACAGGGGTCGGCTACACCTTC	CASSYIGTGVGYTF
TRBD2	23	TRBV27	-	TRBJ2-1	TGTGCCAGCAGTTCAATCGCCCCCGGATACCCTAGGGGAAGGACTAGCGGGAGCCATGAGCAGTTCTTC	CASSSIAPGYPRGRTSGSHEQFF
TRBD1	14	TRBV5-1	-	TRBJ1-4	TGCGCCAGCAGCGACAGGGGGCCCTTTGAAAAACTGTTTTTT	CASSDRGPFEKLFF
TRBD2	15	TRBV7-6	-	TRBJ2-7	TGTGCCAGCAGCTTAGCGGGAGGGCGGATCCGCGAGCAGTACTTC	CASSLAGGRIREQYF
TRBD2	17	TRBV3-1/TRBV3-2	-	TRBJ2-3	TGTGCCAGCAGCCACTATAGCGGGGGGGCCCCGACAGATACGCAGTATTTT	CASSHYSGGAPTDTQYF
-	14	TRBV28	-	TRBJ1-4	TGTGCCAGCAGTTTTCTAGGCAGGGCTGAAAAACTGTTTTTT	CASSFLGRAEKLFF
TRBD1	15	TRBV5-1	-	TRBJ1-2	TGCGCCAGCAGCATTACAGGGGATCAGGCCTATGGCTACACCTTC	CASSITGDQAYGYTF
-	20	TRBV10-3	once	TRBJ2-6	TGTGCCATCAGTGAGTCCCCCCGGTGGGACGGGGGAGCTGGGGCCAACGTCCTGACTTTC	CAISESPRWDGGAGANVLTF
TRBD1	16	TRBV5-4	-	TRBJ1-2	TGTGCCAGCAGCTTGGGGGGACAGGGTACGGGATATGGCTACACCTTC	CASSLGGQGTGYGYTF
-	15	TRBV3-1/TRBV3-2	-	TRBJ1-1	TGTGCCAGCAGCCAACCAAACACAGGGAACACTGAAGCTTTCTTT	CASSQPNTGNTEAFF
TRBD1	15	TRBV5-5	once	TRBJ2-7	TGTGCCAGCAGCTTGGTCGGGACAGGGGGCTACGAGCAGTACTTC	CASSLVGTGGYEQYF
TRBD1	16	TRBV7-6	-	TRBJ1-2	TGTGCCAGCAGCTCCCCCGGGACAGGGAAAGCGGAGGGCTACACCTTC	CASSSPGTGKAEGYTF
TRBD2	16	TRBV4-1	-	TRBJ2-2	TGCGCCAGCAGCGATCGCCCGGGACTAAACACCGGGGAGCTGTTTTTT	CASSDRPGLNTGELFF
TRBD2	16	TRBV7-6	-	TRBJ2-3	TGTGCCAGCAGCTTAGCGGGGGGGGTTATCACAGATACGCAGTATTTT	CASSLAGGVITDTQYF
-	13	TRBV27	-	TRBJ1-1	TGTGCCAGCAGTTTTGTAGTGAACACTGAAGCTTTCTTT	CASSFVVNTEAFF
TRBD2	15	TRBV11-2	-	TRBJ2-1	TGTGCCAGCAGCCCTGATAGCGGGGGCTACAATGAGCAGTTCTTC	CASSPDSGGYNEQFF
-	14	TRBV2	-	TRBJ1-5	TGTGCCAGCAGTGGAGGACTGATAAATCAGCCCCAGCATTTT	CASSGGLINQPQHF
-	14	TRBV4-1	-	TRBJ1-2	TGCGCCAGCAGCCAAGATCCGGGGGATCGGGGCTACACCTTC	CASSQDPGDRGYTF
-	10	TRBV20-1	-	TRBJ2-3	TGCAGTGCTAGCCTTGATACGCAGTATTTT	CSASLDTQYF
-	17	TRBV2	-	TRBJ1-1	TGTGCCAGCAGTGGGCACAGCTCCCAGGGCGTCCTGTTGGAAGCTTTCTTT	CASSGHSSQGVLLEAFF
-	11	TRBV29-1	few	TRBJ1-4	TGCAGCGTTGTAGGGGGAGAAAAACTGTTTTTT	CSVVGGEKLFF
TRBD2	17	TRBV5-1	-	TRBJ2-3	TGCGCCAGCCGTCTTAGCGGGGGGGCCCTGGGGACAGATACGCAGTATTTT	CASRLSGGALGTDTQYF
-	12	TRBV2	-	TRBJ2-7	TGTGCCAGCAGTGAAAAGCCCTACGAGCAGTACTTC	CASSEKPYEQYF
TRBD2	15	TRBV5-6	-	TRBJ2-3	TGTGCCAGCAGCCGAGGGACTAGCGGACCAGGTACGCAGTATTTT	CASSRGTSGPGTQYF
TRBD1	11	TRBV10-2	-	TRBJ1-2	TGCGCCAGCAGTTCCGGGACAGCGTACACCTTC	CASSSGTAYTF
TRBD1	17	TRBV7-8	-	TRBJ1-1	TGTGCCAGCAGCTTAGGCTTTTGGGACAGGGCAAACACTGAAGCTTTCTTT	CASSLGFWDRANTEAFF
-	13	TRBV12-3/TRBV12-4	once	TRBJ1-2	TGTGCCAGCAGTTTGTCCAGGGACTATGGCTACACCTTC	CASSLSRDYGYTF
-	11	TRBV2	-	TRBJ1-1	TGTGCCAGCAGCGAACAGGGTCGGGTTTTCTTT	CASSEQGRVFF
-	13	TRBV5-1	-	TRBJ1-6	TGCGCCAGCAGACAGGACGGCTATTCACCCCTCCACTTT	CASRQDGYSPLHF